One TCR beta chain is described in this entry. As yet, its antigen is unknown. The data stem from a study of cytomegalovirus exposure and HLA in healthy donors. Study-wide results and caveats: Earlier findings revealed that most TCR beta V segments proved productive either about 90% or about 30% of the time.

Primers: 60 Vbeta forward and 13 Jbeta reverse. Produced via immunoSEQ multiplex PCR; TCRdb's table is partial and in-frame only. Listed are 200,000 or so clones; approximately 0.74% falls within the top ten. The material sequenced was PBMCs. The receptor was derived from a boy aged 5-17 years in good health and CMV-seronegative.

CDR3 in amino acids: CASSGRQEIYNSPLHF. The CDR3 bases are TGTGCCAGTAGTGGACGACAGGAAATCTATAATTCACCCCTCCACTTT. The chain carries TRBV19 and TRBJ1-6, with D possibly being TRBD1 (6 bases). The CDR3 extends over 16 amino acids. CDR1 and CDR2 from the germline V gene are LNHDA and SQIVND (reference sequence). Trimming left V 5 bases short and J 3 bases short, with 14 bases between.